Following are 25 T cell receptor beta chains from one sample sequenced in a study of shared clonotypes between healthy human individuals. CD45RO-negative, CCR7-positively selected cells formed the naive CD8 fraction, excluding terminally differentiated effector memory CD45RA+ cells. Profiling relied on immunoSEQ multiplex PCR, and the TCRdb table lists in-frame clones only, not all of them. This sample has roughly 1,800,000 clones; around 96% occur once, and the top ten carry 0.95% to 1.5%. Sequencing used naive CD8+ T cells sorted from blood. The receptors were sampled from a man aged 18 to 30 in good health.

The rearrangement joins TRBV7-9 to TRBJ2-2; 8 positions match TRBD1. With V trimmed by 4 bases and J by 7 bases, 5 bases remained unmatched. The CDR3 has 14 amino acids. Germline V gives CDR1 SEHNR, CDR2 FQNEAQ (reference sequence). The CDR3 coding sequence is TGTGCCAGCAGCTCCCAGACAGGGGACGGGGAGCTGTTTTTT. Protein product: CASSSQTGDGELFF.

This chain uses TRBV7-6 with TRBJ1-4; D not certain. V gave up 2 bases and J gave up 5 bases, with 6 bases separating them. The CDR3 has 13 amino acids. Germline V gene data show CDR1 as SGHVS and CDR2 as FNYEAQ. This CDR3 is CASSLWTNEKLFF. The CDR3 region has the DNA TGTGCCAGCAGCTTATGGACGAATGAAAAACTGTTTTTT.

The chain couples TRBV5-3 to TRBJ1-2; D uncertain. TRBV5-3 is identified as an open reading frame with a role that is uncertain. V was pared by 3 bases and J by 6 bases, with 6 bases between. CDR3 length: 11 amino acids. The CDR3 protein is CARSWADGYTF. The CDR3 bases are TGTGCCAGAAGCTGGGCAGATGGCTACACCTTC.

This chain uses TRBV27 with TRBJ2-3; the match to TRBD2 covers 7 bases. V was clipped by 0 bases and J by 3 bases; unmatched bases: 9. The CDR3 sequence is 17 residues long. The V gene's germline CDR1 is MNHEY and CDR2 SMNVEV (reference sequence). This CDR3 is CASSLSEAGARTDTQYF. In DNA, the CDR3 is TGTGCCAGCAGTTTATCGGAGGCGGGAGCTAGGACAGATACGCAGTATTTT.

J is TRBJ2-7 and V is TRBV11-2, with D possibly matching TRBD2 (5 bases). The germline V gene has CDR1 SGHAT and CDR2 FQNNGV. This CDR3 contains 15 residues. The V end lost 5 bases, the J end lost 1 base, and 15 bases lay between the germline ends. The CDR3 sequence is CASSKLDLLSYEQYF. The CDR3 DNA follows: TGTGCCAGCAGCAAGCTGGACTTATTGTCCTACGAGCAGTACTTC.

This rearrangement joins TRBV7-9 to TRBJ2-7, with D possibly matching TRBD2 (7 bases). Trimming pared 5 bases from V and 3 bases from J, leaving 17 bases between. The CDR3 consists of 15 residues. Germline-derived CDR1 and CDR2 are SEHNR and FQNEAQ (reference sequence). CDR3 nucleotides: TGTGCCAGCAGCCTTTTCGGGGGAGGGGGCTACGAGCAGTACTTC. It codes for CASSLFGGGGYEQYF.

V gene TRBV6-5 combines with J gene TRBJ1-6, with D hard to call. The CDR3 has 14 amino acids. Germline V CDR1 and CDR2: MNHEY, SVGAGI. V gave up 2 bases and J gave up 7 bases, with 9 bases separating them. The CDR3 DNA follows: TGTGCCAGCAGTTACCAAACAAAAAATTCACCCCTCCACTTT. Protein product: CASSYQTKNSPLHF.

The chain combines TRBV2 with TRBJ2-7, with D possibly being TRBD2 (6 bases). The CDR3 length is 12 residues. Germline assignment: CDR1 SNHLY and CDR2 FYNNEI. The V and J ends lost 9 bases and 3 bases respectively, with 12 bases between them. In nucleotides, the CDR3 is TGTGCCAGTAGGGAGGCACGCTACGAGCAGTACTTC. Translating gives CASREARYEQYF.

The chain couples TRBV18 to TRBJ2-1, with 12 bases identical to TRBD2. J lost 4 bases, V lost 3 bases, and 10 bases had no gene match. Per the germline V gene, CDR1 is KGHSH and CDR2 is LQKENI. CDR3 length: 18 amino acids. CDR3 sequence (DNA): TGTGCCAGCTCACCGGGTCGGACTAGCGGGGTCACTTACAATGAGCAGTTCTTC. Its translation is CASSPGRTSGVTYNEQFF.

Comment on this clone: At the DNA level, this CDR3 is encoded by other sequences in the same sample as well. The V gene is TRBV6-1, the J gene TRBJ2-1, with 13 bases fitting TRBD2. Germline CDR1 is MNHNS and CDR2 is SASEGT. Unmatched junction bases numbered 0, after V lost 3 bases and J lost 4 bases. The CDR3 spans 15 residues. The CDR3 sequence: CASSEGLAGYNEQFF. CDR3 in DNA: TGTGCCAGCAGTGAGGGACTAGCGGGGTACAATGAGCAGTTCTTC.

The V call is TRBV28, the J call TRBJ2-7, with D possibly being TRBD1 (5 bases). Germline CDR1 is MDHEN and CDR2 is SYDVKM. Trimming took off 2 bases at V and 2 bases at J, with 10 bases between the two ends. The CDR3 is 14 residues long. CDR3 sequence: CASSLQGSAYEQYF. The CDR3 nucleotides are TGTGCCAGCAGTTTACAGGGTTCGGCCTACGAGCAGTACTTC.

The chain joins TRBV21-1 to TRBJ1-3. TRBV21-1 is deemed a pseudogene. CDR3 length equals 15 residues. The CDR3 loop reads CASSSLISLGNTIYF. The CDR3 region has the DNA TGTGCCAGCAGCAGTCTGATTTCTCTCGGAAACACCATATATTTT.

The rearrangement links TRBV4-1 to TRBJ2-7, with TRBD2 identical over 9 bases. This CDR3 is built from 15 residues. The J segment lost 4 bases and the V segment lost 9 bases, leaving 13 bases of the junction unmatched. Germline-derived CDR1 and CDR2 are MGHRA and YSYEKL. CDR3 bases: TGCGCCAGTTCCCTCTCGCCGCTAGCGGGGTACGAGCAGTACTTC. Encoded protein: CASSLSPLAGYEQYF.

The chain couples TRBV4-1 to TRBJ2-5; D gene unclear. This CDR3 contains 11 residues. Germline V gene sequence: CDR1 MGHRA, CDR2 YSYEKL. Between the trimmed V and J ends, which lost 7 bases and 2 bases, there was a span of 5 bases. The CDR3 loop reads CASKGQETQYF. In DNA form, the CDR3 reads TGCGCCAGCAAGGGACAAGAGACCCAGTACTTC.

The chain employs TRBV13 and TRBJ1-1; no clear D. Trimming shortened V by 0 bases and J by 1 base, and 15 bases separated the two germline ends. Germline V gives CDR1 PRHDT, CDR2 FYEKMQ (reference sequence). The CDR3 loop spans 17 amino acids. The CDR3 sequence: CASSLGDYDQTNTEAFF. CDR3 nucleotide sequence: TGTGCCAGCAGCTTAGGGGACTATGACCAAACGAACACTGAAGCTTTCTTT.

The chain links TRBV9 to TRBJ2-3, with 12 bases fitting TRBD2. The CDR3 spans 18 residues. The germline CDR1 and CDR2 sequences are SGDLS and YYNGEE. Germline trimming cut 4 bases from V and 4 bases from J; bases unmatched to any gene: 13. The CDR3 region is CASSIRLAGEDSADTQYF. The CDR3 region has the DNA TGTGCCAGCAGCATAAGACTAGCGGGAGAGGATAGCGCAGATACGCAGTATTTT.

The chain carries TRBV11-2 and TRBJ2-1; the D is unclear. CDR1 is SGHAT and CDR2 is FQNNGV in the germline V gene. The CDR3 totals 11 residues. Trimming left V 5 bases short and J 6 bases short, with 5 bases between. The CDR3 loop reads CASSTGNEQFF. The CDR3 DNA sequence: TGTGCCAGCAGCACCGGCAATGAGCAGTTCTTC.

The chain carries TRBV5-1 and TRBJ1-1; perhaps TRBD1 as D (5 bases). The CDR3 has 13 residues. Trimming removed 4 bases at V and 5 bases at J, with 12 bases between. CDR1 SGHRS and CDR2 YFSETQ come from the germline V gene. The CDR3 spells CASSLGPRTEAFF. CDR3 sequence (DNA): TGCGCCAGCAGCCTGGGGCCTAGGACTGAAGCTTTCTTT.

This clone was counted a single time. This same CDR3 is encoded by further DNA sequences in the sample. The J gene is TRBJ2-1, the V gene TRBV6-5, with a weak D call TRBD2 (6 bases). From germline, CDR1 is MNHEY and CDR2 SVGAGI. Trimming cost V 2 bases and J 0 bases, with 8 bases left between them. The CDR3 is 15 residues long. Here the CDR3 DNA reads TGTGCCAGCAGTTACGGCGGGGCCTCCTACAATGAGCAGTTCTTC. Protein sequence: CASSYGGASYNEQFF.

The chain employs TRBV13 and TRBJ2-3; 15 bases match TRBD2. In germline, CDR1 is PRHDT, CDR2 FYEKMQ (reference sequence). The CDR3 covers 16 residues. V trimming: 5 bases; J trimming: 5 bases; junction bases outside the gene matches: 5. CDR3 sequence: CASSPWTSGREDTQYF. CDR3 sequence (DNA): TGTGCCAGCAGCCCATGGACTAGCGGGAGGGAAGATACGCAGTATTTT.

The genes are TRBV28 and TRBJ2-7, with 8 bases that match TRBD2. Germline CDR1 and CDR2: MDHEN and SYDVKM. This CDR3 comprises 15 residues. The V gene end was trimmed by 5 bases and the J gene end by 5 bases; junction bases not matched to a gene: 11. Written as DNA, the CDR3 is TGTGCCAGCAGTCAGACCCGTAGCGGGACCAACGAGCAGTACTTC. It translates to CASSQTRSGTNEQYF.

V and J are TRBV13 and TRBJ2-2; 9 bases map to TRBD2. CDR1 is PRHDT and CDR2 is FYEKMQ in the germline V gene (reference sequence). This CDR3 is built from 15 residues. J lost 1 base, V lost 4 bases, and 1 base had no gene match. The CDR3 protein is CASSSLAGNTGELFF. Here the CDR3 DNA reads TGTGCCAGCAGCTCACTAGCGGGGAACACCGGGGAGCTGTTTTTT. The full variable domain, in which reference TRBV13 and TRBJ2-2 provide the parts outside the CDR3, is AAGVIQSPRHLIKEKRETATLKCYPIPRHDTVYWYQQGPGQDPQFLISFYEKMQSDKGSIPDRFSAQQFSDYHSELNMSSLELGDSALYFCASSSLAGNTGELFFGEGSRLTVL.

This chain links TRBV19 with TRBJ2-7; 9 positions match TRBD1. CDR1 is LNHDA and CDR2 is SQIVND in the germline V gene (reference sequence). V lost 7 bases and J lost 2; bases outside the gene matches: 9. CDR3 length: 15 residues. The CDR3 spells CASTAGQGTTYEQYF. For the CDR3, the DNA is TGTGCCAGTACCGCCGGACAGGGGACCACCTACGAGCAGTACTTC. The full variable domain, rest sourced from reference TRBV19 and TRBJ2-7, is DGGITQSPKYLFRKEGQNVTLSCEQNLNHDAMYWYRQDPGQGLRLIYYSQIVNDFQKGDIAEGYSVSREKKESFPLTVTSAQKNPTAFYLCASTAGQGTTYEQYFGPGTRLTVT.

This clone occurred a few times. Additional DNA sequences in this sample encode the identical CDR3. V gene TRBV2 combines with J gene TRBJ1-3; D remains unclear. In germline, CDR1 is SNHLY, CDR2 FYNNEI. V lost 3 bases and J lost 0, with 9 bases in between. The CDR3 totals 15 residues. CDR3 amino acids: CASSDPGDSGNTIYF. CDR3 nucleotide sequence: TGTGCCAGCAGTGACCCGGGAGACTCTGGAAACACCATATATTTT. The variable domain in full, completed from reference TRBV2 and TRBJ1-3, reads EPEVTQTPSHQVTQMGQEVILRCVPISNHLYFYWYRQILGQKVEFLVSFYNNEISEKSEIFDDQFSVERPDGSNFTLKIRSTKLEDSAMYFCASSDPGDSGNTIYFGEGSWLTVV.

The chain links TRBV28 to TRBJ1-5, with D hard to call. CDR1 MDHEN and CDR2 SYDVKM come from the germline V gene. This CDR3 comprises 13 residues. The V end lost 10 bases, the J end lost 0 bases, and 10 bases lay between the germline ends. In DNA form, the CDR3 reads TGTGCCACTGATTCGGTTAGCAATCAGCCCCAGCATTTT. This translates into CATDSVSNQPQHF.